What follows is one T cell receptor beta chain and its context. The antigen is unknown. The length of the CDR3 is 17 residues. V lost 6 bases to trimming and J lost 4 bases, with 25 bases between them. The germline gives CDR1 ENHRY, CDR2 SYGVKD. Clones were sequenced by immunoSEQ multiplex PCR, and TCRdb holds only the in-frame ones, with some missing. The profile shows 100,000 to 130,000 clones, 70% to 90% of them singletons. The data belong to a study of T cell responses to AZD1222 COVID-19 vaccine. Study conclusions and caveats: Reports say nearly half of spike-specific TCRs go after unmutated variant regions.

This sequence originates from an adult who received the AZD1222 COVID-19 vaccine. The sequenced sample was peripheral blood, obtained 28 days after the second AZD1222 dose. This chain joins TRBV10-3 and TRBJ2-7; tentative D call: TRBD2 (5 bases). CDR3 bases: TGTGCCATCAGCGAGAGGGCATCGGGCACCGTAAGGTACGAGCAGTACTTC. Translated: CAISERASGTVRYEQYF.